Presented here are 7 T cell receptor beta chains from one specimen sequenced in a study of T cell responses to AZD1222 COVID-19 vaccine. The table came from immunoSEQ multiplex PCR; TCRdb's copy has only in-frame clones and leaves some out. The sample lists over 100,000 clones, approximately 91% occurring once. The sequencing used peripheral blood, collected on day 0 of AZD1222 vaccination. The receptors here all came from an adult in good health.

This chain uses TRBV10-3 with TRBJ1-2; 9 bases map to TRBD1. Germline V gene lookup returns CDR1 ENHRY and CDR2 SYGVKD. The trim removed 7 bases at V and 4 bases at J, leaving 10 bases unmatched. The CDR3 is 15 residues long. As DNA, the CDR3 is TGTGCCATCAACACAGGGGGCGCGTCTTCCTATGGCTACACCTTC. As protein: CAINTGGASSYGYTF.

J is TRBJ2-6 and V is TRBV3-1 (or the pseudogene TRBV3-2); no reliable D call. V was pared by 7 bases and J by 1 base, with 11 bases between. This CDR3 contains 15 residues. Germline CDR1 is LGHDT and CDR2 is YNNKEL (reference sequence). As DNA, the CDR3 is TGTGCCAGCAACCCGGGTGGGTCTGGGGCCAACGTCCTGACTTTC. Translated: CASNPGGSGANVLTF.

The rearrangement joins TRBV11-1 to TRBJ2-7, with a weak D call TRBD2 (5 bases). Germline V gene lookup returns CDR1 SGHAT and CDR2 FQDESV (reference sequence). Trimming took 5 bases from V and 12 from J, leaving 17 bases between them. The CDR3 loop spans 12 amino acids. The CDR3 loop is CASSPPLGGLYF. DNA of the CDR3: TGTGCCAGCAGCCCTCCCTTAGGCGGGCTGTACTTC.

The V call is TRBV5-1, the J call TRBJ1-4; the match to TRBD1 covers 7 bases. Per germline, CDR1 SGHRS and CDR2 YFSETQ. CDR3 size: 15 residues. Trimming removed 8 bases from V and 8 bases from J; junction bases left unmatched: 15. DNA of the CDR3: TGCGCCAGTTCCCGAGGGCAGGGGGAATGGGAAAAACTGTTTTTT. Protein: CASSRGQGEWEKLFF.

The rearrangement links TRBV27 to TRBJ1-5; the D gene is possibly TRBD1 (5 bases). This CDR3 spans 13 amino acids. The germline V gene encodes CDR1 MNHEY and CDR2 SMNVEV (reference sequence). The V gene lost 5 bases and the J gene lost 9 bases, with 14 bases spanning the gap. The CDR3 sequence: CASSLGGSLPQHF. In DNA, the CDR3 is TGTGCCAGCAGTCTCGGGGGTTCGTTGCCCCAGCATTTT.

The chain links TRBV4-3 to TRBJ1-3; D is unresolved. Germline-derived CDR1 and CDR2 are LGHNA and YSLEER. The V gene lost 0 bases and the J gene lost 2 bases, with 5 bases spanning the gap. The CDR3 sequence is 14 residues long. The CDR3, as DNA: TGCGCCAGCAGCCAAGACCCAACTGGAAACACCATATATTTT. Encoded protein: CASSQDPTGNTIYF.

Remarks on this clone: One junction end does not reproduce the germline sequence, and a read error may be involved. V gene TRBV5-1 combines with J gene TRBJ2-2; 8 nucleotides line up with TRBD2. The CDR3 runs to 15 residues. Germline V gene sequence: CDR1 SGHRS, CDR2 YFSETQ. The CDR3 spells CASSPQRERAGELFF. The CDR3 bases are TGCGCCAGCAGTCCCCAGCGGGAGCGGGCCGGAGAGCTGTTTTTT.